The 3 T cell receptor beta chains presented below share a single source sample, sequenced in a study of T cell changes during pregnancy in multiple sclerosis. Method: immunoSEQ multiplex PCR; TCRdb's copy keeps in-frame clones and lacks some. The sample lists around 84,000 clones; about 93% were seen once. The material was peripheral blood, obtained in the second trimester of pregnancy. Source of these receptors: a female donor in good health, enrolled as a control in a pregnancy study.

V and J are TRBV29-1 and TRBJ2-1; 8 bases agree with TRBD1. Per the germline V gene, CDR1 is SQVTM and CDR2 is ANQGSEA. CDR3 size: 16 residues. V trimming: 2 bases; J trimming: 1 base; junction bases outside the gene matches: 7. The CDR3 loop reads CSVEKGTGGSYNEQFF. Written as DNA, the CDR3 is TGCAGCGTTGAAAAAGGGACAGGTGGGTCCTACAATGAGCAGTTCTTC.

V usage is TRBV19 and J usage is TRBJ2-2; 8 positions match TRBD2. Per the germline V gene, CDR1 is LNHDA and CDR2 is SQIVND (reference sequence). J was trimmed by 2 bases and V by 11 bases; bases with no gene match: 7. The CDR3 consists of 14 residues. Here the CDR3 DNA reads TGTGCCGTGACCGGGAGGGCTAACACCGGGGAGCTGTTTTTT. Its protein product is CAVTGRANTGELFF.

The chain links TRBV5-6 to TRBJ1-2, with 9 bases fitting TRBD1. Germline-derived CDR1 and CDR2 are SGHDT and YYEEEE. The trim removed 1 base at V and 8 bases at J, leaving 3 bases unmatched. This CDR3 has 13 amino acids. The CDR3 nucleotides are TGTGCCAGCAGCTTGTACAGGGGGCTCGGCTACACCTTC. Protein product: CASSLYRGLGYTF.